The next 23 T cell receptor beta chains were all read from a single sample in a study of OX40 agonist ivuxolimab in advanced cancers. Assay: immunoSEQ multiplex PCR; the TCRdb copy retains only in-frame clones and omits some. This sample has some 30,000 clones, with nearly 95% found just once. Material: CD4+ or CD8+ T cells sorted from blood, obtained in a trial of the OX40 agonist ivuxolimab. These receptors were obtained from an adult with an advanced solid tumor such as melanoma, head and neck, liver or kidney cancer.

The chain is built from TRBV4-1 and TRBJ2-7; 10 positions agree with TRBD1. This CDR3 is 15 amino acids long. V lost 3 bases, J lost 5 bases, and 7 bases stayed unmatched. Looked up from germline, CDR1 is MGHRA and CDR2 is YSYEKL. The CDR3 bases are TGCGCCAGCAGCCAGAACCCGGGACAGGGGAACGAGCAGTACTTC. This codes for CASSQNPGQGNEQYF.

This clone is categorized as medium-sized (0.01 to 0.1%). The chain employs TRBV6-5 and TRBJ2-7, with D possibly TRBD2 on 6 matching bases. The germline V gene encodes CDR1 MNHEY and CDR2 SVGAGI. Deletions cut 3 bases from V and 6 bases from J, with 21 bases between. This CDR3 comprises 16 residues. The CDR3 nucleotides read TGTGCCAGCAGTTATGGGACTGTGGACCGACTATCCGAGCAGTACTTC. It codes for CASSYGTVDRLSEQYF.

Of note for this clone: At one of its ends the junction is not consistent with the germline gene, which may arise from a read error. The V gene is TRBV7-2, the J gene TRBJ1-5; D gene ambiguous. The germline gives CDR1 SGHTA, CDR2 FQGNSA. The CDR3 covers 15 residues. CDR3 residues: CASSFLLESSQPQHF. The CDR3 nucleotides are TGTGCCAGCAGCTTTCTCCTGGAGAGCAGTCAGCCCCAGCATTTT.

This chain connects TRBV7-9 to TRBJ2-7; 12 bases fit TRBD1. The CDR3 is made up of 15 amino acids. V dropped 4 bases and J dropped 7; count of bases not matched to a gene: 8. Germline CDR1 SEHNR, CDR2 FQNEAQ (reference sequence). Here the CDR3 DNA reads TGTGCCAGCAGCTCTCGGGGACAGGGGGCGGGGGAGCAGTACTTC. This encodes CASSSRGQGAGEQYF.

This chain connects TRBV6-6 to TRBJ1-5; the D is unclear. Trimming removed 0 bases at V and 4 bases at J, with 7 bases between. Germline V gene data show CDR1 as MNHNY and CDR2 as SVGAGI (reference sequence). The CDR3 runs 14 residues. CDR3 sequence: CASSYSAGNQPQHF. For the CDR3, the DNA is TGTGCCAGCAGTTACTCTGCGGGGAATCAGCCCCAGCATTTT.

The CDR3 DNA reads as TGTGCCAGTAGTAACAGGAATACTGAAGCTTTCTTT. It encodes CASSNRNTEAFF. The V and J genes are TRBV19 and TRBJ1-1; weak D call: TRBD1 (5 bases). With 4 bases removed from V and 5 bases from J, the gap between germline ends came to 8 bases. CDR1 LNHDA and CDR2 SQIVND come from the germline V gene (reference sequence). The CDR3 consists of 12 residues.

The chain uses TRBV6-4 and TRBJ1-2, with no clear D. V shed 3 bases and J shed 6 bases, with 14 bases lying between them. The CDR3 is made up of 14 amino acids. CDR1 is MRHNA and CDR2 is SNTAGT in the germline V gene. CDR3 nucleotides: TGTGCCAGCAGTGATCCCCTTTCTGGGGATGGCTACACCTTC. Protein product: CASSDPLSGDGYTF.

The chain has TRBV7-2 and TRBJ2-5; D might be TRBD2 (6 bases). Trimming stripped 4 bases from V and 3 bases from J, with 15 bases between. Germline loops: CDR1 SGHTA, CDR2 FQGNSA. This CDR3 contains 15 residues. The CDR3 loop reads CASSYPSGVEETQYF. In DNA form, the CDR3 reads TGTGCCAGCAGCTACCCATCGGGGGTAGAAGAGACCCAGTACTTC.

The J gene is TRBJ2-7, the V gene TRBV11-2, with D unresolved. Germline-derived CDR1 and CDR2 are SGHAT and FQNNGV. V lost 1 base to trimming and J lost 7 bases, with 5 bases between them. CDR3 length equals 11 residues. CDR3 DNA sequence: TGTGCCAGCAGCTTAGTTTCAGAGCAGTACTTC. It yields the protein CASSLVSEQYF.

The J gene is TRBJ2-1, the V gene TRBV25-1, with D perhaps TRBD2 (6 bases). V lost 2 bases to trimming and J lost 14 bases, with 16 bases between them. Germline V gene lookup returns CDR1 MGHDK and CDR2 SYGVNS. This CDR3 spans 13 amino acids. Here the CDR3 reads CASSELGTALKFF. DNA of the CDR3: TGTGCCAGCAGTGAACTTGGGACTGCCCTTAAGTTCTTC.

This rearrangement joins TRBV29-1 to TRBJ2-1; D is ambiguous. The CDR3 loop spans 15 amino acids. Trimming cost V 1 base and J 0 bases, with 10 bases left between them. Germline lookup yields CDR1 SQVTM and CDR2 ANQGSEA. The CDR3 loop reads CSVEGFGSSYNEQFF. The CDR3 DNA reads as TGCAGCGTTGAAGGGTTCGGTAGCTCCTACAATGAGCAGTTCTTC.

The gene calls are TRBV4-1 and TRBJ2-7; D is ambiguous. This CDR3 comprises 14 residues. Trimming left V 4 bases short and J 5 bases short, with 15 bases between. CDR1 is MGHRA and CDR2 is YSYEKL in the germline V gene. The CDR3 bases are TGCGCCAGCAGCCGGAACGTTGGGATCGACGAGCAGTACTTC. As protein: CASSRNVGIDEQYF.

The CDR3 loop reads CASSSTSGGRYNEQFF. The DNA for the CDR3 is TGTGCCAGCAGCTCCACCTCGGGAGGGCGGTACAATGAGCAGTTCTTC. The genes are TRBV11-1 and TRBJ2-1, with TRBD2 matching over 8 bases. The germline gives CDR1 SGHAT, CDR2 FQDESV (reference sequence). After removal of 4 bases from V and 4 bases from J, the junction contained 9 bases not matched to a gene. The CDR3 is 16 amino acids. Full variable domain (rest looked up from reference TRBV11-1 and TRBJ2-1): EAEVAQSPRYKITEKSQAVAFWCDPISGHATLYWYRQILGQGPELLVQFQDESVVDDSQLPKDRFSAERLKGVDSTLKIQPAELGDSAMYLCASSSTSGGRYNEQFFGPGTRLTVL.

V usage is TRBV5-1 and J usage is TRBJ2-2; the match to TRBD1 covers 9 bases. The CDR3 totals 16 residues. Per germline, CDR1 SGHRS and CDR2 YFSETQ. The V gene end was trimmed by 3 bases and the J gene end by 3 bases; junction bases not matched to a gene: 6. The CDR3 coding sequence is TGCGCCAGCAGCTACGATGGACAGGGGTACACCGGGGAGCTGTTTTTT. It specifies CASSYDGQGYTGELFF.

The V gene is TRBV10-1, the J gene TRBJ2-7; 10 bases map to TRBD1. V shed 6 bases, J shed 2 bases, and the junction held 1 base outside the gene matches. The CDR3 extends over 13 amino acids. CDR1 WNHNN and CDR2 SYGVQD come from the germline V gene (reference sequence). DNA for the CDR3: TGCGCCAGCAGCGGGACAGGGGCCTACGAGCAGTACTTC. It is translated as CASSGTGAYEQYF.

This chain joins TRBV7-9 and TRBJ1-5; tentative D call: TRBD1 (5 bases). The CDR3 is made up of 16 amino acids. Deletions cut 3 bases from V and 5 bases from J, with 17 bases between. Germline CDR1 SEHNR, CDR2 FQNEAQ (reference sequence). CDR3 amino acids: CASSLKGWQSHQPQHF. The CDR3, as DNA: TGTGCCAGCAGCTTGAAGGGGTGGCAAAGCCATCAGCCCCAGCATTTT.

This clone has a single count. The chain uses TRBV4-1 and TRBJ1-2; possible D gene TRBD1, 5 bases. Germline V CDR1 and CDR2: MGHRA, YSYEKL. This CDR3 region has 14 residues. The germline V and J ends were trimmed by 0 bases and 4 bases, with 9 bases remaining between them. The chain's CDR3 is CASSQEGQVYGYTF. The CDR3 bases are TGCGCCAGCAGCCAAGAAGGACAAGTCTATGGCTACACCTTC.

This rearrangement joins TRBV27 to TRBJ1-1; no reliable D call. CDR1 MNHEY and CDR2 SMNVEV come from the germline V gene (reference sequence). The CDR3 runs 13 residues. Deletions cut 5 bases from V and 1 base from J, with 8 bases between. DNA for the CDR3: TGTGCCAGCAGTAGGCCCGGGAACACTGAAGCTTTCTTT. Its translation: CASSRPGNTEAFF.

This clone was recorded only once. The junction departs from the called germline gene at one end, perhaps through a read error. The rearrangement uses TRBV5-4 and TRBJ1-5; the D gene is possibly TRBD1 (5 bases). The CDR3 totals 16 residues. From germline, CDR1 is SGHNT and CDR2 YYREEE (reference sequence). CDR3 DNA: TGCGCCAGCAGCCAAGATTGGGGCAGTGGGGGTCAGCCCCAGCATTTT. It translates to CASSQDWGSGGQPQHF.

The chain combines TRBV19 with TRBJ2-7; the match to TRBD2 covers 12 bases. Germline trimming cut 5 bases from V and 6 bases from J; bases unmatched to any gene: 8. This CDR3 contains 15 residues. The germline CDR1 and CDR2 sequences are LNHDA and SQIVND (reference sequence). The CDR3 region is CASSSRLAGDPEQYF. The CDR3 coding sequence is TGTGCCAGTAGTTCTCGACTAGCGGGAGACCCCGAGCAGTACTTC.

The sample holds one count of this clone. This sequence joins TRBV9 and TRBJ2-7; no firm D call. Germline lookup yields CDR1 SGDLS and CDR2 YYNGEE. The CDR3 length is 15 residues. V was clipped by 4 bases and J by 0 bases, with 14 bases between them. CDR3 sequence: CASSLTTDSSYEQYF. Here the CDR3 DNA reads TGTGCCAGCAGCCTTACGACTGATAGCTCCTACGAGCAGTACTTC.

CDR3 residues: CASSQGEQPQHF. The CDR3 region has the DNA TGTGCCAGCAGCCAGGGGGAACAGCCCCAGCATTTT. This rearrangement joins TRBV9 to TRBJ1-5; 7 positions agree with TRBD1. The CDR3 contains 12 residues. Per the germline V gene, CDR1 is SGDLS and CDR2 is YYNGEE. The J segment lost 7 bases and the V segment lost 4 bases, leaving 2 bases of the junction unmatched.

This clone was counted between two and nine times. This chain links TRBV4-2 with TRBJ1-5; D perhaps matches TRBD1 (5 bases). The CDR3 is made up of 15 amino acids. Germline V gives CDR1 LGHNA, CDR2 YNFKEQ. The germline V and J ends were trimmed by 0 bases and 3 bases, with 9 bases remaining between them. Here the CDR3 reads CASSQEDTYNQPQHF. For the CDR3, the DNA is TGTGCCAGCAGCCAAGAGGACACTTACAATCAGCCCCAGCATTTT.